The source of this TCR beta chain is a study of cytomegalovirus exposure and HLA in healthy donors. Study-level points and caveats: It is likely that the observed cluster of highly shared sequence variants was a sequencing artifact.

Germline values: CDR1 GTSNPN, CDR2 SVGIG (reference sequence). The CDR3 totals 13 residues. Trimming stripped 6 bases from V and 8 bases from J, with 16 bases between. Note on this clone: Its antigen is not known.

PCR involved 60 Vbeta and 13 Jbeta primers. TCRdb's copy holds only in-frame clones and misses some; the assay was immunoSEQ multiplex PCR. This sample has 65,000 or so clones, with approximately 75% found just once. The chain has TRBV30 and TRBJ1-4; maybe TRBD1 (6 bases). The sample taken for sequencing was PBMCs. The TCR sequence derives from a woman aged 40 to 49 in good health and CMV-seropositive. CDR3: CACRDKRGEKLFF. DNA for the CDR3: TGTGCCTGCAGGGACAAAAGAGGAGAAAAACTGTTTTTT.